This T cell receptor (beta chain) was found in a study of T cell responses to AZD1222 COVID-19 vaccine. Using immunoSEQ multiplex PCR, the repertoire was profiled, and TCRdb retains in-frame clones only, with some absent. This table has under 100,000 clones, around 90% appearing once. Whole-study results and caveats: Reportedly, nearly half the spike-specific TCRs target unmutated variant regions. Spike as a whole was targeted by vaccine-associated CD4 TCRs, dominant at 160-218 and 743-854.

CDR1 is SGHTA and CDR2 is FQGTGA in the germline V gene. V gave up 3 bases and J gave up 9 bases, with 12 bases separating them. CDR3 length: 13 amino acids. As for this clone: Its antigen is undetermined.

The TCR originated in an adult in good health. J is TRBJ2-1 and V is TRBV7-3; unclear D gene. The starting material was peripheral blood, obtained on day 0 of MenACWY control vaccination. CDR3 nucleotides: TGTGCCAGCAGCTTCGGCACCGGTGGTGAGCAGTTCTTC. This translates into CASSFGTGGEQFF.